These T cell receptor beta chains were read from a single sample in a study of blood T cell repertoires in COVID-19. Only in-frame clones appear in the TCRdb table, and some are missing; sequencing was by immunoSEQ multiplex PCR. The sample has 37,000 or so clones, about three quarters seen once. The specimen was peripheral blood. The source is a man between 60 and 75 years old with acute or convalescent COVID-19. The CDR3 runs from the conserved cysteine through the conserved F or W. The D gene is left open where the match is weak. Size values are once, few and many counts, or a class for expanded clones, and some rows have none.

v_gene: TRBV19; d_gene: TRBD2; abundance: NA; j_gene: TRBJ2-3; CDR3nt: TGTGCCAGTAGTTTTTCCGGGACTAGCGGGAGAGCAACTAGCACAGATACGCAGTATTTT; CDR3aa: CASSFSGTSGRATSTDTQYF
v_gene: TRBV7-9; d_gene: NA; abundance: NA; j_gene: TRBJ2-7; CDR3nt: TGTGCCAGCAGCCCGCCCATCTGGGCGGGAAGCTCCTACGAGCAGTACTTC; CDR3aa: CASSPPIWAGSSYEQYF
v_gene: TRBV7-8; d_gene: NA; abundance: NA; j_gene: TRBJ2-3; CDR3nt: TGTGCCAGCACCCTGGGGAGTCTGACAGATACGCAGTATTTT; CDR3aa: CASTLGSLTDTQYF
v_gene: TRBV28; d_gene: NA; abundance: NA; j_gene: TRBJ2-2; CDR3nt: TGTGCCAGCAGTTTGACTGGGAACACCGGGGAGCTGTTTTTT; CDR3aa: CASSLTGNTGELFF
v_gene: TRBV4-3; d_gene: NA; abundance: NA; j_gene: TRBJ1-2; CDR3nt: TGCGCCAGCAGCCAAGACACAGGGTTGTATGGCTACACCTTC; CDR3aa: CASSQDTGLYGYTF
v_gene: TRBV5-6; d_gene: NA; abundance: NA; j_gene: TRBJ2-7; CDR3nt: TGTGCCAGCAGCTCCGTGGGGGCGCAGTCCTACGAGCAGTACTTC; CDR3aa: CASSSVGAQSYEQYF
v_gene: TRBV7-8; d_gene: NA; abundance: NA; j_gene: TRBJ2-3; CDR3nt: TGTGCCAGCAGCCGAGTACTAGGGAGCACAGATACGCAGTATTTT; CDR3aa: CASSRVLGSTDTQYF
v_gene: TRBV7-9; d_gene: NA; abundance: many; j_gene: TRBJ1-2; CDR3nt: TGTGCCAGCAGCGACTTCAATAACTATGGCTACACCTTC; CDR3aa: CASSDFNNYGYTF
v_gene: TRBV6-1; d_gene: TRBD2; abundance: NA; j_gene: TRBJ2-2; CDR3nt: TGTGCCAGCAGTGAAGCGACAAAAGGGATGGCGGGAGATGACGGGGAGCTGTTTTTT; CDR3aa: CASSEATKGMAGDDGELFF
v_gene: TRBV5-1; d_gene: NA; abundance: once; j_gene: TRBJ2-7; CDR3nt: TGCGCCAGCAGCTTGGCTGGCAGGACCTACGAGCAGTACTTC; CDR3aa: CASSLAGRTYEQYF
v_gene: TRBV27; d_gene: TRBD2; abundance: NA; j_gene: TRBJ2-7; CDR3nt: TGTGCCAGCAGTCTAACCTTTTGGGGCAGCGGGGGAAACTACGAGCAGTACTTC; CDR3aa: CASSLTFWGSGGNYEQYF
v_gene: TRBV7-2; d_gene: TRBD2; abundance: NA; j_gene: TRBJ2-7; CDR3nt: TGTGCCAGCAGCTTAGCCCTAGCGGGATTGGAGCAGTACTTC; CDR3aa: CASSLALAGLEQYF
v_gene: TRBV10-3; d_gene: NA; abundance: NA; j_gene: TRBJ2-1; CDR3nt: TGTGCCGTCTTCGGCGGATACTCCTACAATGAGCAGTTCTTC; CDR3aa: CAVFGGYSYNEQFF
v_gene: TRBV7-2; d_gene: NA; abundance: NA; j_gene: TRBJ1-2; CDR3nt: TGTGCCAGCAGCTTAGGAGGGGGAGTGGTCTATGGCTACACCTTC; CDR3aa: CASSLGGGVVYGYTF